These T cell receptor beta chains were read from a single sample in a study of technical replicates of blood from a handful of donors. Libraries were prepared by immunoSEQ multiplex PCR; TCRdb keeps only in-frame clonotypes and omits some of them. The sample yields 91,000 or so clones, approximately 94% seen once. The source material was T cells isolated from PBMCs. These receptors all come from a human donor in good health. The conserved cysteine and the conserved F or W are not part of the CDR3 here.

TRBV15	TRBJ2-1	ATSRVGVGGSEQF
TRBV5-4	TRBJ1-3	ASSRDSGNTIY
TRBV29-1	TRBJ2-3	SVEALRREGTDTQY
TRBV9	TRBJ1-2	ASSSRTDNYGYT
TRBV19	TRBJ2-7	ASSLSSGSYEQY
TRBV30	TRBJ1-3	AWSGLDRGFGNTIY
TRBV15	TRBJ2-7	ATSSLLTYEQY
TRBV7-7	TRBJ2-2	ASSLAYGELF
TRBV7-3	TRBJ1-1	ASSPDGAVNTEAF
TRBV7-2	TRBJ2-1	ASSLQGVPGNEQF
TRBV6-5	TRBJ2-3	ASSPTGARTDTQY
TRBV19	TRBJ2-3	ASSIWGDTQY
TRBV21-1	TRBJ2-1	ASSKGARYGQF
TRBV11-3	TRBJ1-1	ASSLGTLGPEAF
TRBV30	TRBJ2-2	ALPWTATGELF
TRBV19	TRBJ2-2	ASSIDTGAGELF
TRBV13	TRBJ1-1	ASSLDTGGNTEAF
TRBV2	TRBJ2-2	ASRQGASNTGELF
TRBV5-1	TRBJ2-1	ASSELANNEQF
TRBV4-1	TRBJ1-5	ASSQDRNQPQH
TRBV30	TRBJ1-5	AWSGQVNQPQH
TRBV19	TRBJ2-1	ASSIRAAKGFEQF
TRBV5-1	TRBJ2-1	ASSLNRGNEQF